Listed here are 28 T cell receptor beta chains from one sample, sequenced in a study of T cells after yellow fever vaccination. TCRdb fed the 5' RACE reads into MiXCR, producing one record per CDR3 protein. Of approximately 550,000 distinct CDR3 sequences listed, about 19% are singletons. The specimen comprised PBMCs, sampled 15 days after the yellow fever booster vaccination. The receptors shown here come from a man between 25 and 39 years old who received the YFV17D yellow fever vaccine.

This clonotype occurred a few times. This rearrangement joins TRBV9 to TRBJ1-5; D unclear. The CDR3 totals 12 residues. The V end lost 7 bases, the J end lost 4 bases, and 9 bases lay between the germline ends. The germline V gene encodes CDR1 SGDLS and CDR2 YYNGEE. CDR3: CASGPENQPQHF. The CDR3 DNA follows: TGTGCCAGCGGCCCCGAGAATCAGCCCCAGCATTTT.

This clonotype was seen only a few times. V usage is TRBV5-6 and J usage is TRBJ2-7; D uncertain. The ends were cut back, 4 bases at V and 1 base at J, with 12 bases in the middle. CDR3 length: 14 amino acids. Germline-derived CDR1 and CDR2 are SGHDT and YYEEEE. In nucleotides, the CDR3 is TGTGCCAGCAGCGGACCAAGGCAGTCCTACGAGCAGTACTTC. Translated, it gives CASSGPRQSYEQYF.

CDR3 nucleotide sequence: TGCGCCAGCAGCCCGGGAGTAGCTAAAGAGACCCAGTACTTC. This sequence encodes CASSPGVAKETQYF. The chain combines TRBV5-1 with TRBJ2-5; TRBD2 might be the D (6 bases). The ends were cut back, 4 bases at V and 3 bases at J, with 13 bases in the middle. Germline V lookup: CDR1 SGHRS, CDR2 YFSETQ. CDR3 size: 14 residues. Full variable domain (outside the CDR3, taken from reference TRBV5-1 and TRBJ2-5): KAGVTQTPRYLIKTRGQQVTLSCSPISGHRSVSWYQQTPGQGLQFLFEYFSETQRNKGNFPGRFSGRQFSNSRSEMNVSTLELGDSALYLCASSPGVAKETQYFGPGTRLLVL.

This clonotype was detected a few times. V gene TRBV20-1 combines with J gene TRBJ2-1; D not certain. With 1 base removed from V and 11 bases from J, the gap between germline ends came to 15 bases. Germline V lookup: CDR1 DFQATT, CDR2 SNEGSKA (reference sequence). The CDR3 is 13 amino acids. The CDR3 region has the DNA TGCAGTGCTAGAGCCCCGAACGGTAGTAAGCAGTTCTTC. Amino acids: CSARAPNGSKQFF.

This clonotype was observed a few times. This sequence joins TRBV12-3 or TRBV12-4 and TRBJ2-2, with 9 bases that match TRBD2. CDR3 length: 14 amino acids. The V gene end was trimmed by 4 bases and the J gene end by 7 bases; junction bases not matched to a gene: 4. The CDR3 DNA sequence: TGTGCCAGCAGTTGGCGGGAGGGCGGCGGGGAGCTGTTTTTT. It is translated as CASSWREGGGELFF.

This clonotype was found many times. V and J are TRBV27 and TRBJ2-1; 14 bases fit TRBD2. CDR3 length: 16 amino acids. From germline, CDR1 is MNHEY and CDR2 SMNVEV (reference sequence). V shed 5 bases and J 9 bases; nucleotides not matched to a gene: 9. The CDR3 sequence is CASSPQTSGRGGEQFF. Written as DNA, the CDR3 is TGTGCCAGCAGTCCCCAGACTAGCGGGAGGGGGGGTGAGCAGTTCTTC.

This clonotype was detected only a few times. The genes are TRBV4-3 and TRBJ1-1; D is uncertain. The CDR3 covers 13 residues. Trimming removed 7 bases at V and 1 base at J, with 10 bases between. Germline V gene data show CDR1 as LGHNA and CDR2 as YSLEER. The CDR3 loop is CASTQAQNTEAFF. CDR3 nucleotides: TGCGCCAGCACCCAGGCGCAGAACACTGAAGCTTTCTTT.

This clonotype has more than one count but fewer than ten. In DNA, the CDR3 is TGCGCCAGCAGCCAGCAGTATACGCAGTATTTT. Protein product: CASSQQYTQYF. V and J are TRBV5-1 and TRBJ2-3; no clear D. The CDR3 covers 11 residues. Trimming left V 4 bases short and J 7 bases short, with 7 bases between. CDR1 and CDR2 (germline): SGHRS, YFSETQ. The complete variable domain, with remaining parts taken from reference TRBV5-1 and TRBJ2-3, reads KAGVTQTPRYLIKTRGQQVTLSCSPISGHRSVSWYQQTPGQGLQFLFEYFSETQRNKGNFPGRFSGRQFSNSRSEMNVSTLELGDSALYLCASSQQYTQYFGPGTRLTVL.

The chain joins TRBV2 to TRBJ2-3, with TRBD2 matching over 9 bases. Unmatched junction bases numbered 13, after V lost 10 bases and J lost 5 bases. This CDR3 is 15 amino acids long. In germline, CDR1 is SNHLY, CDR2 FYNNEI. DNA of the CDR3: TGTGCCACCCGGTTAGCGGGAGTCGGTGGAGATACGCAGTATTTT. It codes for CATRLAGVGGDTQYF.

As DNA, the CDR3 is TGTGCCACCAGCAGAGACCCACCTTCCCGACCGGGGGAGACCCAGTACTTC. This codes for CATSRDPPSRPGETQYF. The genes are TRBV15 and TRBJ2-5; tentative D call: TRBD2 (5 bases). Germline CDR1 reads LNHNV; CDR2 reads YYDKDF (reference sequence). The V gene lost 0 bases and the J gene lost 5 bases, with 19 bases spanning the gap. The CDR3 spans 17 residues.

The chain is built from TRBV5-5 and TRBJ2-3; tentative D call: TRBD2 (6 bases). Trimming pared 4 bases from V and 2 bases from J, leaving 8 bases between. There are 13 residues in the CDR3. The germline V gene has CDR1 SGHKS and CDR2 YYEKEE (reference sequence). CDR3: CASSGGDTDTQYF. In DNA form, the CDR3 reads TGTGCCAGCAGCGGCGGGGACACAGATACGCAGTATTTT.

Only one count was recorded for this clonotype. The chain couples TRBV4-3 to TRBJ1-5; the D is unclear. Germline V gene data show CDR1 as LGHNA and CDR2 as YSLEER. The CDR3 length is 15 residues. The V gene lost 1 base and the J gene lost 7 bases, with 14 bases spanning the gap. The CDR3 DNA sequence: TGCGCCAGCAGCCAAGGCTCGGGATCAGAGCAGCCCCAGCATTTT. The encoded protein is CASSQGSGSEQPQHF.

The chain is built from TRBV7-2 and TRBJ2-1; D is uncertain. Germline CDR1 reads SGHTA; CDR2 reads FQGNSA. CDR3 length: 14 residues. Trimming stripped 8 bases from V and 0 bases from J, with 11 bases between. CDR3 sequence: CASAPGGSYNEQFF. CDR3 bases: TGTGCCAGCGCCCCGGGCGGCTCCTACAATGAGCAGTTCTTC.

This chain links TRBV15 with TRBJ2-1, with D possibly TRBD2 on 6 matching bases. V lost 4 bases and J lost 5, with 15 bases in between. Germline assignment: CDR1 LNHNV and CDR2 YYDKDF (reference sequence). CDR3 length: 15 amino acids. The CDR3 sequence: CATSTRLGRDNEQFF. In DNA form, the CDR3 reads TGTGCCACCAGCACAAGACTAGGAAGGGACAATGAGCAGTTCTTC.

The gene calls are TRBV6-5 and TRBJ1-3, with a possible D match to TRBD1 (6 bases). Trimming took 0 bases from V and 4 from J, leaving 13 bases between them. The CDR3 extends over 16 amino acids. Germline V gene lookup returns CDR1 MNHEY and CDR2 SVGAGI. CDR3 protein: CASSYSTGEAGNTIYF. CDR3 nucleotide sequence: TGTGCCAGCAGTTACTCGACAGGCGAGGCGGGAAACACCATATATTTT.

This clonotype was counted between two and nine times. V usage is TRBV20-1 and J usage is TRBJ2-7; 9 bases align to TRBD2. Per germline, CDR1 DFQATT and CDR2 SNEGSKA (reference sequence). The CDR3 is 14 amino acids. V trimming: 0 bases; J trimming: 6 bases; junction bases outside the gene matches: 6. The CDR3 spells CSARDLAGALEQYF. The CDR3 region has the DNA TGCAGTGCTAGAGATTTAGCGGGAGCCCTCGAGCAGTACTTC.

This rearrangement joins TRBV12-3 or TRBV12-4 to TRBJ2-7; D call uncertain. The CDR3 runs to 12 residues. Between the trimmed V and J ends, which lost 1 base and 7 bases, there was a span of 8 bases. Written as DNA, the CDR3 is TGTGCCAGCAGTTTAGGGGGTCCAGAGCAGTACTTC. Its protein is CASSLGGPEQYF.

Points on this clonotype: At one end the junction does not follow the germline gene, possibly because of a read error. This rearrangement joins TRBV5-8 to TRBJ2-1, with D uncertain. Germline V gives CDR1 SGHTS, CDR2 YDEGEE. This CDR3 spans 8 amino acids. DNA of the CDR3: TGTGCCAGCAGCTTGGGGATCTTC. This codes for CASSLGIF.

The sample holds a few counts of this clonotype. The J gene is TRBJ2-7, the V gene TRBV5-5; D is unclear. V was shortened by 2 bases and J by 4 bases, with 13 bases between the two germline ends. This CDR3 region has 14 residues. Germline lookup yields CDR1 SGHKS and CDR2 YYEKEE (reference sequence). The CDR3 DNA reads TGTGCCAGCAGCTTAGCCACGGAGTTATACGAGCAGTACTTC. Its protein product is CASSLATELYEQYF.

The chain is built from TRBV5-6 and TRBJ2-7; D gene ambiguous. This CDR3 is 16 amino acids long. V shed 3 bases and J shed 3 bases, with 19 bases lying between them. Germline-derived CDR1 and CDR2 are SGHDT and YYEEEE. For the CDR3, the DNA is TGTGCCAGCAGCTCAGGCTCACTACTTCTCCTCTACGAGCAGTACTTC. Its protein product is CASSSGSLLLLYEQYF.

This clonotype was recorded a few times. The chain links TRBV7-3 to TRBJ2-3, with TRBD2 matching 8 bases. After removal of 5 bases from V and 0 bases from J, the junction contained 7 bases not matched to a gene. The length of the CDR3 is 16 residues. Germline V CDR1 and CDR2: SGHTA, FQGTGA. DNA for the CDR3: TGTGCCAGCAGCCGCGGACTAGCTACTAGCACAGATACGCAGTATTTT. As protein: CASSRGLATSTDTQYF.

Worth noting for this clonotype: The junction differs from germline at one of its ends, possibly a read error. V and J are TRBV5-1 and TRBJ1-1; TRBD1 aligns across 7 bases. The CDR3 runs 14 residues. CDR1 is SGHRS, CDR2 YFSETQ, per germline. The CDR3 loop is CASSSTGADTEAIF. The CDR3 nucleotides read TGCGCCAGCAGCTCTACAGGGGCGGACACTGAAGCTATCTTT.

The V gene is TRBV28, the J gene TRBJ1-2; the match to TRBD1 covers 10 bases. Trimming removed 4 bases from V and 12 bases from J; junction bases left unmatched: 11. Germline CDR1 MDHEN, CDR2 SYDVKM. The CDR3 is made up of 14 amino acids. Here the CDR3 DNA reads TGTGCCAGCAGTTCCACCGGGACAGGGGACTCTCACACCTTC. This gives the protein CASSSTGTGDSHTF.

V is TRBV12-3 or TRBV12-4 and J is TRBJ1-1, with 9 bases identical to TRBD1. V was clipped by 3 bases and J by 5 bases; unmatched bases: 4. The CDR3 sequence is 14 residues long. CDR3 coding DNA: TGTGCCAGCAGTTTTGGGACAGGGAGTACTGAAGCTTTCTTT. Its protein is CASSFGTGSTEAFF.

The rearrangement joins TRBV21-1 to TRBJ2-1; the tabulated D call, TRBD1, remains unverified against the DNA. TRBV21-1 is described as a pseudogene. The CDR3 is 17 amino acids. CDR3 in DNA: TGTGCCAGCAGCAATCGTTGGGGAGGGGGGCGACTCAATGAGCAGTTCTTC. Its protein product is CASSNRWGGGRLNEQFF.

The chain is built from TRBV4-2 and TRBJ2-7; 10 bases map to TRBD2. Trimming at V came to 5 bases and at J to 0 bases, leaving 10 bases not matched to a gene. CDR3 length: 17 residues. CDR1 is LGHNA and CDR2 is YNFKEQ in the germline V gene. This CDR3 reads CASSATGTSVLSYEQYF. CDR3 nucleotide sequence: TGTGCCAGCAGCGCAACCGGGACTAGCGTCCTCTCCTACGAGCAGTACTTC.

J is TRBJ2-7 and V is TRBV9, with D perhaps TRBD1 (5 bases). This CDR3 spans 14 amino acids. Germline CDR1 SGDLS, CDR2 YYNGEE. Trimming pared 3 bases from V and 2 bases from J, leaving 12 bases between. The CDR3 spells CASSERTSPYEQYF. The CDR3 region has the DNA TGTGCCAGCAGCGAACGGACATCCCCCTACGAGCAGTACTTC.

V gene TRBV10-2 combines with J gene TRBJ2-1; unclear D gene. From germline, CDR1 is WSHSY and CDR2 SAAADI. The CDR3 totals 16 residues. Trimming removed 0 bases from V and 1 base from J, with 10 bases in between. In DNA, the CDR3 is TGCGCCAGCAGTGAGTCTAGAGCGAGGTCCTACAATGAGCAGTTCTTC. This gives the protein CASSESRARSYNEQFF.